This T cell receptor beta chain is drawn from a study of cytomegalovirus exposure and HLA in healthy donors. Trimming shortened V by 1 base and J by 4 bases, and 10 bases separated the two germline ends. The V gene's germline CDR1 is MGHDK and CDR2 SYGVNS. The CDR3 loop spans 14 amino acids. Here immunoSEQ multiplex PCR was the method, and the copy in TCRdb shows in-frame clones only, minus some. The sample lists more than 120,000 clones, approximately 86% occurring once. Notes on this clone: No antigen is known for it.

The donors were members of the validation cohort, which comprised about 130 subjects and was separate from the first cohort of some 680 subjects. Overall study results and limits: According to a later analysis, TCR clusters from the first cohort tended to co-occur in the 120 or so validation repertoires. A classifier reportedly called cytomegalovirus status with high sensitivity and specificity.

The sequencing input was PBMCs. This clonotype was obtained from a man aged 18 to 29 in good health and CMV-seropositive. The J gene is TRBJ2-5, the V gene TRBV25-1; D is perhaps TRBD1 (6 bases). CDR3 in DNA: TGTGCCAGCAGTGAATCGACAGGTTCAGAGACCCAGTACTTC. Residues: CASSESTGSETQYF.